This record looks at one T cell receptor (beta chain) sequence and its context. TCR beta CDR3 region amplification was performed from RNA transcripts. HTBI primers drove first-round RT-PCR of the TCR CDR3. TCRdb independently ran MiXCR on the multiplex PCR reads; one entry per CDR3 protein. The sample lists about 180,000 distinct CDR3 sequences, about 9% occurring once. J lost 4 bases, V lost 5 bases, and 17 bases had no gene match. The CDR3 is made up of 16 amino acids. Germline V gives CDR1 GTSNPN, CDR2 SVGIG (reference sequence). Predating any ophthalmopathy symptoms, the blood sample was taken at first hyperthyroidism diagnosis. This entry is derived from a study of T cells in Graves' hyperthyroidism and ophthalmopathy.

This TCR was sampled from a woman aged 18-29 years with Graves' hyperthyroidism that later progressed to Graves' ophthalmopathy. Sequencing was done on a sample of blood. This sequence joins TRBV30 and TRBJ2-7; 7 bases agree with TRBD1. CDR3 in amino acids: CAWGLLTGTELYEQYF. The CDR3 region has the DNA TGTGCCTGGGGACTGCTAACCGGGACAGAGTTATACGAGCAGTACTTC.